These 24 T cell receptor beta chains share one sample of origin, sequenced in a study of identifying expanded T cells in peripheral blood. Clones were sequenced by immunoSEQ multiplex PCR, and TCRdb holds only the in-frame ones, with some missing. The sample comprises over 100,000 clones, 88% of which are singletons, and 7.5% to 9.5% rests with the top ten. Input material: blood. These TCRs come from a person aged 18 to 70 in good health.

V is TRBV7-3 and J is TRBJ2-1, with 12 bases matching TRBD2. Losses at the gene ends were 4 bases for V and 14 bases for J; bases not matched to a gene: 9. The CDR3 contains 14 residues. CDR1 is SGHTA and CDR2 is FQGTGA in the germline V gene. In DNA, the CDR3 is TGTGCCAGCAGCTCTGGACTAGCGGGGAGGAGGGAGTTCTTC. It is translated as CASSSGLAGRREFF.

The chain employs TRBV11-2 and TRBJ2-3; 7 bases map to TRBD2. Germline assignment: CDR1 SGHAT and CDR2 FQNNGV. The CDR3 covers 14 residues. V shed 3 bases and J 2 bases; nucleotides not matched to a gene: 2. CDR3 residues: CASSLGGITDTQYF. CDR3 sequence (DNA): TGTGCCAGCAGCTTGGGAGGGATCACAGATACGCAGTATTTT.

The chain's CDR3 is CASKQRQELNTEAFF. The DNA of the CDR3 is TGTGCCAGCAAACAACGACAGGAACTGAACACTGAAGCTTTCTTT. The chain recombines TRBV7-9 with TRBJ1-1; perhaps TRBD1 as D (6 bases). The CDR3 runs 15 residues. CDR1 is SEHNR and CDR2 is FQNEAQ in the germline V gene (reference sequence). The germline V and J ends were trimmed by 7 bases and 0 bases, with 15 bases remaining between them.

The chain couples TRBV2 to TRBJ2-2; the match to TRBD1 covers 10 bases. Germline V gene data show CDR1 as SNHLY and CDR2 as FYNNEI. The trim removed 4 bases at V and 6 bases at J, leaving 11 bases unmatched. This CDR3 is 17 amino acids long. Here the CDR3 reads CASSGPGTGARAGELFF. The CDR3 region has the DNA TGTGCCAGCAGTGGTCCCGGGACAGGGGCCCGGGCCGGGGAGCTGTTTTTT.

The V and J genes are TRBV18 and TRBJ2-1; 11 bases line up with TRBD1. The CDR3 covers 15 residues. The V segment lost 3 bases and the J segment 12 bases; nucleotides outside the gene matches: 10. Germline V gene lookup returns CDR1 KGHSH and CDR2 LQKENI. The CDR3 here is CASSPGTGGSFGQFF. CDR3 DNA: TGTGCCAGCTCACCCGGGACAGGGGGGTCATTTGGGCAGTTCTTC.

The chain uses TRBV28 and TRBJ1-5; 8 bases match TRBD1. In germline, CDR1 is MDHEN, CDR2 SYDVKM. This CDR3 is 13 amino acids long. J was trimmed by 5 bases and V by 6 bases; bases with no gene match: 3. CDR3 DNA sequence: TGTGCCAGCAGGGAACAGGGGGATCAGCCCCAGCATTTT. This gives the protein CASREQGDQPQHF.

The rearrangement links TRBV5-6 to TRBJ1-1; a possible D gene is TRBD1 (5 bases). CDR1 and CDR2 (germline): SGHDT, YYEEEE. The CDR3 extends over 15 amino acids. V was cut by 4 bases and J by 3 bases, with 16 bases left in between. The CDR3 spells CASSLGRQPHTEAFF. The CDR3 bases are TGTGCCAGCAGCCTTGGTAGACAGCCACACACTGAAGCTTTCTTT.

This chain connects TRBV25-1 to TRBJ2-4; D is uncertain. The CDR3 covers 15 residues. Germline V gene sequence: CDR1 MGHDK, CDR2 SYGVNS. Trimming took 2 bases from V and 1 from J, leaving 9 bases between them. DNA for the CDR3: TGTGCCAGCAGTGAAGTCGGCAAGGCCAAAAACATTCAGTACTTC. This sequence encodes CASSEVGKAKNIQYF.

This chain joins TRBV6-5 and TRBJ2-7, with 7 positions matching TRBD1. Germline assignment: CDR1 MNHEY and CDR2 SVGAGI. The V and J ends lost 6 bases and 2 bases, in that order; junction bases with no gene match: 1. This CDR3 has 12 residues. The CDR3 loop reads CASRGTAYEQYF. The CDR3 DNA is TGTGCCAGCAGGGGGACAGCCTACGAGCAGTACTTC.

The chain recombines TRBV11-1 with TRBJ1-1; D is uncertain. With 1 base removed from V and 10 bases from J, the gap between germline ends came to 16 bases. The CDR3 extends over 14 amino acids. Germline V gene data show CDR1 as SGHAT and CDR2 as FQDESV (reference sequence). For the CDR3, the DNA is TGTGCCAGCAGCTTAGAGGTAGGGCCTCATGGAGCTTTCTTT. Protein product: CASSLEVGPHGAFF.

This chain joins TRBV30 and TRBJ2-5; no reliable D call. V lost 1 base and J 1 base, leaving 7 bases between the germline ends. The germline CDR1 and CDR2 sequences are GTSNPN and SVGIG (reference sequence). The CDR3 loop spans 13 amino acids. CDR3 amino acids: CAWSGGSQETQYF. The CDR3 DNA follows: TGTGCCTGGAGTGGGGGTTCCCAAGAGACCCAGTACTTC.

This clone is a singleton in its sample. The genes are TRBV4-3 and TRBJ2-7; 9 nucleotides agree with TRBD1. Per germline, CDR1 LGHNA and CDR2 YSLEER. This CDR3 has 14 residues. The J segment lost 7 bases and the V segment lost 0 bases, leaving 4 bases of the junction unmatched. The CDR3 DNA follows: TGCGCCAGCAGCCAAGATTGGGGGACAGGGGAGCAGTACTTC. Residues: CASSQDWGTGEQYF.

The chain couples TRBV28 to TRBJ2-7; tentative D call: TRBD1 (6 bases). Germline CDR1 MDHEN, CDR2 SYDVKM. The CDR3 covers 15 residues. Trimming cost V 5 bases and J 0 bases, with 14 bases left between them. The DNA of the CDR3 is TGTGCCAGCAGTGAAAACAGGGAGAGCTCCTACGAGCAGTACTTC. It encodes CASSENRESSYEQYF.

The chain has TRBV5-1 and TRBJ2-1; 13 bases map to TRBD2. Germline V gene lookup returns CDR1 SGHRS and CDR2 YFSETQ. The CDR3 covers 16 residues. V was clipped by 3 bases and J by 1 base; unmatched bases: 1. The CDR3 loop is CASSSLAGGSYNEQFF. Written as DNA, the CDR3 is TGCGCCAGCAGCTCACTAGCGGGAGGGTCCTACAATGAGCAGTTCTTC.

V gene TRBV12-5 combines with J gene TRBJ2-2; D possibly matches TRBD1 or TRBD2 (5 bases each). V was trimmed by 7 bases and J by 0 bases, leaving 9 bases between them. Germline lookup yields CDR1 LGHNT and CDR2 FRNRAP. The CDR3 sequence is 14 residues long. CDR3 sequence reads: CASAGPPNTGELFF. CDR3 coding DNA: TGTGCTAGTGCGGGACCTCCGAACACCGGGGAGCTGTTTTTT.

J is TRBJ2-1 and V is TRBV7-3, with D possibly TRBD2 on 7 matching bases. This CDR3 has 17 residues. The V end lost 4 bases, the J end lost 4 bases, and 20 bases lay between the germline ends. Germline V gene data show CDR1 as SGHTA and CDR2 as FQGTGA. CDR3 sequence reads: CASSYLAGAQAYNEQFF. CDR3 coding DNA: TGTGCCAGCAGCTACCTCGCGGGGGCACAGGCTTACAATGAGCAGTTCTTC. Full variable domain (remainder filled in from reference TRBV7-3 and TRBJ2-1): GAGVSQTPSNKVTEKGKYVELRCDPISGHTALYWYRQSLGQGPEFLIYFQGTGAADDSGLPNDRFFAVRPEGSVSTLKIQRTERGDSAVYLCASSYLAGAQAYNEQFFGPGTRLTVL.

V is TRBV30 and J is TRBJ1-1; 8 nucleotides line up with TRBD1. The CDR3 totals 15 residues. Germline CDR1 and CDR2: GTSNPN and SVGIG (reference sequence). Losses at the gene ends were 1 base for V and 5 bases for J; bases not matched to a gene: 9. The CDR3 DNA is TGTGCCTGGAGTGCGCGCCAGGGGGCGAGGACTGAAGCTTTCTTT. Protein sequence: CAWSARQGARTEAFF.

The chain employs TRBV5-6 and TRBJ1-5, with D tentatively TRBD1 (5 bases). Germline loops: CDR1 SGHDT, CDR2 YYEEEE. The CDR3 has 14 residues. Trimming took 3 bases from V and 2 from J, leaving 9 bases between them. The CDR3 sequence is CASSSGRRNQPQHF. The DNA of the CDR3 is TGTGCCAGCAGCTCGGGACGGCGCAATCAGCCCCAGCATTTT.

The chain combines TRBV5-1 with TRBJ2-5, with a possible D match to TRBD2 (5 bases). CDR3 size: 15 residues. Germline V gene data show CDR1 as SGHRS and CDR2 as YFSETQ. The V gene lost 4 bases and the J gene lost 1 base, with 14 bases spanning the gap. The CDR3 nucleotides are TGCGCCAGCAGCCCCCAAGTGGGAGTCCAAGAGACCCAGTACTTC. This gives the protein CASSPQVGVQETQYF. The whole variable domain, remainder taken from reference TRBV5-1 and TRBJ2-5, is KAGVTQTPRYLIKTRGQQVTLSCSPISGHRSVSWYQQTPGQGLQFLFEYFSETQRNKGNFPGRFSGRQFSNSRSEMNVSTLELGDSALYLCASSPQVGVQETQYFGPGTRLLVL.

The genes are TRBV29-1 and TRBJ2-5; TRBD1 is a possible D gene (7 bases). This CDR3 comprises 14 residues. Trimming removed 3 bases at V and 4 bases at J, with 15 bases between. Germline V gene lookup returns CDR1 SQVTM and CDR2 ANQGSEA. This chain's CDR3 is CSVEPHRGGETQYF. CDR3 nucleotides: TGCAGCGTTGAGCCCCACAGGGGAGGAGAGACCCAGTACTTC.

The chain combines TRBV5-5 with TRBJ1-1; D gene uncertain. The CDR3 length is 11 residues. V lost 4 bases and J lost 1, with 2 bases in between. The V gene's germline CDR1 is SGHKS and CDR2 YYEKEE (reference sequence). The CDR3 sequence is CASSQNTEAFF. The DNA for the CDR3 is TGTGCCAGCAGCCAGAACACTGAAGCTTTCTTT.

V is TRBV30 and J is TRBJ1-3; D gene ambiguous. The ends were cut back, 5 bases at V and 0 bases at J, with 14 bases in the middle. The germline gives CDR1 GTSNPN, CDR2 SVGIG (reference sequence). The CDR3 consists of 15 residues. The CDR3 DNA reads TGTGCCTGGGGCCCATCAGGCCACTCTGGAAACACCATATATTTT. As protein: CAWGPSGHSGNTIYF.

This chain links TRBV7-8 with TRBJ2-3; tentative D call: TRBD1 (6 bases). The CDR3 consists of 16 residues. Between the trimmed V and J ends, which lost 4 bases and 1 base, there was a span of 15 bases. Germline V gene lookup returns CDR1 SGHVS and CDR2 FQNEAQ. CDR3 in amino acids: CASSYPSEGGTDTQYF. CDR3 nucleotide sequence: TGTGCCAGCAGCTATCCCTCCGAGGGGGGCACAGATACGCAGTATTTT.

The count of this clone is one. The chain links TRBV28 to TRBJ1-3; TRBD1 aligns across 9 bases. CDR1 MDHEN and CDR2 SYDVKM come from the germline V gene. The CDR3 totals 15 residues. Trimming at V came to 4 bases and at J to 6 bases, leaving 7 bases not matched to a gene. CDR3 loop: CASSSPQGAKNTIYF. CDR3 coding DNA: TGTGCCAGCAGTTCTCCACAGGGGGCGAAAAACACCATATATTTT.